This is a list of T cell receptor beta chains from one sample in a study of T cells in Graves' hyperthyroidism and ophthalmopathy. TCRdb reanalysed the multiplex PCR reads using MiXCR and keeps one entry per CDR3 protein. This table has almost 600,000 distinct CDR3 sequences, 14% appearing once. Sequences were obtained from blood. These receptors originate from a woman aged 30 to 39 with Graves' hyperthyroidism that later progressed to Graves' ophthalmopathy. The CDR3 runs from the conserved cysteine through the conserved F or W. The order of the fields is clone size, D gene, V gene, J gene, CDR3 DNA, CDR3 protein. A D gene is named only where the DNA matches it firmly. Size is omitted from some rows. Given values are once, few, many or a class for expanded clones.

many	TRBD2	TRBV3-1	TRBJ2-1	TGTGCCAGCAGCCCGCGGACTAGCGGGAGGGCCGTTGAGCAGTTCTTC	CASSPRTSGRAVEQFF
-	TRBD2	TRBV4-1	TRBJ2-1	TGCGCCAGCAGCCAAGACGGTAGCGGGGGCAGCTCCTACAATGAGCAGTTCTTC	CASSQDGSGGSSYNEQFF
-	TRBD2	TRBV6-2/TRBV6-3	TRBJ2-5	TGTGCCAGCAGTAATAGCGGGAGGCGAGAGACCCAGTACTTC	CASSNSGRRETQYF
-	TRBD2	TRBV6-2/TRBV6-3	TRBJ2-1	TGTGCCAGCAGTTACGGGGCTACTAGCGGGAGGCCCGATCCCTACAATGAGCAGTTCTTC	CASSYGATSGRPDPYNEQFF
-	-	TRBV30	TRBJ2-7	TGTGCCTGGAGCGAGGGAGGTTACGAGCAGTACTTC	CAWSEGGYEQYF
-	TRBD2	TRBV12-3/TRBV12-4	TRBJ2-5	TGTGCCAGCTGCTCGCCTCTTGGACTAGCGGGAGGGCCGGAGACCCAGTACTTC	CASCSPLGLAGGPETQYF
many	-	TRBV29-1	TRBJ1-1	TGCAGCGTTGACGGTAAGGGGATGAACACTGAAGCTTTCTTT	CSVDGKGMNTEAFF
-	-	TRBV7-6	TRBJ1-5	TGTGCCAGCAGCTTTGGGACGGCGGATGGGCCCCAGCATTTT	CASSFGTADGPQHF
many	-	TRBV5-1	TRBJ2-7	TGCGCCAGCAGCCTAAACCTTGAGCAGTACTTC	CASSLNLEQYF
many	TRBD2	TRBV19	TRBJ2-1	TGTGCCAGTAGTGGGACTAGCGGGAGTGAGCAGTTCTTC	CASSGTSGSEQFF